Presented here are 3 T cell receptor beta chains from one specimen sequenced in a study of control samples from healthy donors and cancer patients. Method: immunoSEQ multiplex PCR; TCRdb's copy keeps in-frame clones and lacks some. This sample has around 75,000 clones, with 85% to 95% found just once. The source material was blood. These receptors came from a woman aged 60 to 75 in good health.

The rearrangement links TRBV10-3 to TRBJ2-1; 9 nucleotides align to TRBD2. Germline-derived CDR1 and CDR2 are ENHRY and SYGVKD. V lost 4 bases and J lost 5; bases outside the gene matches: 3. The CDR3 is 14 residues long. The CDR3 protein is CAISGGRADNEQFF. CDR3 in DNA: TGTGCCATCAGTGGCGGGAGGGCCGACAATGAGCAGTTCTTC.

The count of this clone is one. This chain connects TRBV11-2 to TRBJ1-2; D is uncertain. The CDR3 totals 12 residues. Trimming cost V 2 bases and J 3 bases, with 4 bases left between them. Germline CDR1 reads SGHAT; CDR2 reads FQNNGV. The CDR3 loop reads CASSLRDYGYTF. DNA of the CDR3: TGTGCCAGCAGCTTACGTGACTATGGCTACACCTTC.

This chain connects TRBV4-1 to TRBJ1-3; D remains unclear. CDR1 is MGHRA, CDR2 YSYEKL, per germline. The CDR3 has 17 amino acids. Between the trimmed V and J ends, which lost 6 bases and 0 bases, there was a span of 18 bases. CDR3 protein: CASSQKGAPSSGNTIYF. The CDR3 DNA reads as TGCGCCAGCAGTCAGAAAGGAGCCCCGAGCTCTGGAAACACCATATATTTT.